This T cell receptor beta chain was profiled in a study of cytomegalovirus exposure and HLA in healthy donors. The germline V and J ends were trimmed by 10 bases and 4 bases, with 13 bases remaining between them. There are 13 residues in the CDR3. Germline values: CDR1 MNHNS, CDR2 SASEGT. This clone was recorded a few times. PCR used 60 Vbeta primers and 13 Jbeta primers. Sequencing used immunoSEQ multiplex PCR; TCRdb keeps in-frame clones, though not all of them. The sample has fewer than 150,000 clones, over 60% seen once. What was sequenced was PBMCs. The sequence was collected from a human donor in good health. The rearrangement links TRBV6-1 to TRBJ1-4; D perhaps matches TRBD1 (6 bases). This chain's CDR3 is CATAGVNNEKLFF. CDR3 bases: TGTGCCACCGCAGGGGTAAATAATGAAAAACTGTTTTTT.